This TCR beta chain appears in the sequencing data of a study of CD8 T cells in ankylosing spondylitis. Study-wide points: The disease-linked clones had a CD8+ phenotype and low blood frequencies.

With regard to this clonotype: Its antigen is still unknown.

TCRdb ran MiXCR on the 5' RACE reads and lists one entry per CDR3 protein. Of approximately 100,000 distinct CDR3 sequences in the sample, 20% to 30% were seen once. The CDR3 has 14 residues. V shed 1 base and J shed 6 bases, with 13 bases lying between them. CDR1 is DFQATT and CDR2 is SNEGSKA in the germline V gene (reference sequence). V is TRBV20-1 and J is TRBJ1-5; TRBD1 is a possible D gene (5 bases). This clonotype was obtained from a male donor with ankylosing spondylitis. Sequenced material: synovial fluid, either unsorted or a sorted T cell fraction (not recorded which). The CDR3 nucleotides are TGCAGTGCTAGAGCCGCAGGGTTGAGTCAGCCCCAGCATTTT. Translation: CSARAAGLSQPQHF.